A single sample gave rise to the 14 T cell receptor beta chains below, sequenced in a study of cytomegalovirus exposure and HLA in healthy donors. Researchers ran the PCR with 60 Vbeta and 13 Jbeta primers. Profiled with immunoSEQ multiplex PCR; TCRdb holds only in-frame clones, not every one. Here the sample table reports 140,000 to 150,000 clones. The source material was PBMCs. The source of these receptors is a male donor in good health and CMV-seronegative.

The chain is built from TRBV5-6 and TRBJ2-7; 7 bases align to TRBD1. The CDR3 totals 14 residues. The germline CDR1 and CDR2 sequences are SGHDT and YYEEEE. V lost 2 bases and J lost 2; bases outside the gene matches: 4. DNA of the CDR3: TGTGCCAGCAGCTTTTTGGGACAGACCTACGAGCAGTACTTC. Protein product: CASSFLGQTYEQYF.

This chain joins TRBV5-1 and TRBJ1-2, with D perhaps matching TRBD1 (6 bases). From germline, CDR1 is SGHRS and CDR2 YFSETQ. The CDR3 covers 13 residues. Trimming removed 4 bases from V and 2 bases from J, with 9 bases in between. The CDR3 sequence: CASSGGQNYGYTF. CDR3 coding DNA: TGCGCCAGCAGCGGAGGACAGAACTATGGCTACACCTTC.

Here the CDR3 reads CASSLTGTQPQHF. The CDR3 DNA follows: TGTGCCAGCAGCTTGACAGGGACTCAGCCCCAGCATTTT. The chain links TRBV5-5 to TRBJ1-5; tentatively, D is TRBD1 (6 bases). The CDR3 length is 13 residues. Germline lookup yields CDR1 SGHKS and CDR2 YYEKEE (reference sequence). The ends were cut back, 1 base at V and 6 bases at J, with 8 bases in the middle.

The chain uses TRBV7-9 and TRBJ2-4; 9 bases fit TRBD2. Losses at the gene ends were 1 base for V and 0 bases for J; bases not matched to a gene: 7. This CDR3 is built from 18 residues. Germline assignment: CDR1 SEHNR and CDR2 FQNEAQ (reference sequence). The CDR3 loop is CASSLVTSGLLAKNIQYF. Written as DNA, the CDR3 is TGTGCCAGCAGCTTAGTAACTAGCGGGCTCCTAGCCAAAAACATTCAGTACTTC.

The rearrangement links TRBV7-6 to TRBJ2-5, with D possibly matching TRBD1 (6 bases). Trimming pared 4 bases from V and 2 bases from J, leaving 8 bases between. The CDR3 runs to 13 residues. Germline CDR1 reads SGHVS; CDR2 reads FNYEAQ. The CDR3 region has the DNA TGTGCCAGCAGCTGGACAGAGCAAGAGACCCAGTACTTC. Protein sequence: CASSWTEQETQYF.

This chain connects TRBV27 to TRBJ2-3; the D gene is possibly TRBD1 (5 bases). The CDR3 contains 14 residues. Trimming pared 3 bases from V and 6 bases from J, leaving 13 bases between. Per germline, CDR1 MNHEY and CDR2 SMNVEV (reference sequence). The CDR3 sequence is CASSFTGSQDTQYF. CDR3 in DNA: TGTGCCAGCAGTTTTACAGGTTCCCAGGATACGCAGTATTTT.

The genes are TRBV6-6 and TRBJ2-2, with D possibly being TRBD2 (5 bases). The germline V and J ends were trimmed by 2 bases and 6 bases, with 10 bases remaining between them. This CDR3 contains 14 residues. In germline, CDR1 is MNHNY, CDR2 SVGAGI (reference sequence). CDR3 sequence: CASSYTRVAGELFF. CDR3 DNA sequence: TGTGCCAGCAGTTACACGCGGGTGGCCGGGGAGCTGTTTTTT.

The rearrangement links TRBV7-6 to TRBJ1-2, with D uncertain. This CDR3 is built from 13 residues. CDR1 SGHVS and CDR2 FNYEAQ come from the germline V gene. Deletions cut 10 bases from V and 5 bases from J, with 17 bases between. In nucleotides, the CDR3 is TGTGCCACCTCGGAGGGATTAATGTATGGCTACACCTTC. Its protein is CATSEGLMYGYTF.

This chain connects TRBV2 to TRBJ1-2; the match to TRBD1 covers 7 bases. This CDR3 spans 14 amino acids. The trim removed 3 bases at V and 5 bases at J, leaving 6 bases unmatched. Germline loops: CDR1 SNHLY, CDR2 FYNNEI. The CDR3 loop reads CASSDVGQRYGYTF. The CDR3 DNA is TGTGCCAGCAGTGACGTGGGACAGAGATATGGCTACACCTTC.

This chain uses TRBV7-9 with TRBJ2-3; 15 bases are a match to TRBD2. Germline V gene sequence: CDR1 SEHNR, CDR2 FQNEAQ (reference sequence). V lost 4 bases and J lost 7; bases outside the gene matches: 3. The CDR3 totals 15 residues. For the CDR3, the DNA is TGTGCCAGCAGCTATGGGACTAGCGGGAGGAATACGCAGTATTTT. Amino acid sequence: CASSYGTSGRNTQYF.

The chain combines TRBV7-6 with TRBJ2-2; no clear D. The length of the CDR3 is 15 residues. From germline, CDR1 is SGHVS and CDR2 FNYEAQ. Trimming shortened V by 1 base and J by 3 bases, and 9 bases separated the two germline ends. The CDR3 region has the DNA TGTGCCAGCAGCTTAGAGTCCCGAGACACCGGGGAGCTGTTTTTT. This gives the protein CASSLESRDTGELFF.

This rearrangement joins TRBV27 to TRBJ1-6, with 7 bases that match TRBD1. Looked up from germline, CDR1 is MNHEY and CDR2 is SMNVEV (reference sequence). The CDR3 has 19 amino acids. Germline trimming cut 5 bases from V and 5 bases from J; bases unmatched to any gene: 18. CDR3: CASSPGTADRRLNNSPLHF. DNA of the CDR3: TGTGCCAGCAGTCCAGGGACAGCGGATCGTCGCCTTAATAATTCACCCCTCCACTTT.

Remarks on this clone: The same CDR3 also results from other DNA sequences found in this sample. The V call is TRBV9, the J call TRBJ2-7; 8 bases agree with TRBD1. Germline V gene lookup returns CDR1 SGDLS and CDR2 YYNGEE. With 0 bases clipped from V and 3 bases from J, the junction kept 2 bases outside the gene matches. CDR3 length: 14 residues. The CDR3 region is CASSVGGTGYEQYF. The CDR3 bases are TGTGCCAGCAGCGTAGGCGGGACAGGCTACGAGCAGTACTTC.

The chain recombines TRBV5-1 with TRBJ2-4; possibly TRBD1 for D (6 bases). The CDR3 totals 12 residues. CDR1 is SGHRS and CDR2 is YFSETQ in the germline V gene. V was pared by 7 bases and J by 9 bases, with 14 bases between. CDR3 loop: CASGQQGGIQYF. In DNA, the CDR3 is TGCGCCAGCGGCCAACAGGGCGGCATTCAGTACTTC.